This is a list of T cell receptor beta chains from one sample in a study of human T cells and chemical hapten exposure. One entry per CDR3 protein, called by TCRdb with MiXCR from the RACE reads. The table has 350,000 or so distinct CDR3 sequences, approximately 6.3% seen once; the top ten hold more than 7%. The sequencing here drew on whole blood, taken in connection with sensitization to the hapten diphenylcyclopropenone (DPC). The receptors were gathered from a woman under 30 with alopecia areata. Some clones in this sample may be carry-over from other donors' samples. Each CDR3 is given with its conserved first and last residue. The D gene is left open where the match is weak. Not all rows give a size; the values are once, few, many and, for expanded clones, a class.

V gene: TRBV6-2/TRBV6-3
J gene: TRBJ1-1
clone size: .
CDR3 length: 17
D gene: .
CDR3 DNA: TGTGCCAGCAGTTACTCGTGGAAAGTTCAGCTGAACACTGAAGCTTTCTTT
CDR3 protein: CASSYSWKVQLNTEAFF

V gene: TRBV18
J gene: TRBJ2-1
clone size: few
CDR3 length: 12
D gene: .
CDR3 DNA: TGTGCCAGCTCACCCCCGAACTATGAGCAGTTCTTC
CDR3 protein: CASSPPNYEQFF

V gene: TRBV6-2/TRBV6-3
J gene: TRBJ1-1
clone size: many
CDR3 length: 14
D gene: .
CDR3 DNA: TGTGCCAGCAGTTACCCCGCCGGGGGAACTGAAGCTTTCTTT
CDR3 protein: CASSYPAGGTEAFF

V gene: TRBV12-3/TRBV12-4
J gene: TRBJ1-1
clone size: .
CDR3 length: 15
D gene: TRBD1
CDR3 DNA: TGTGCCAGCAGCTTACCACAGGGGGCGTCGACTGAAGCTTTCTTT
CDR3 protein: CASSLPQGASTEAFF

V gene: TRBV20-1
J gene: TRBJ2-7
clone size: many
CDR3 length: 14
D gene: TRBD1
CDR3 DNA: TGCAGTGCTAGAGGACAGGGACCTTCTTACGAGCAGTACTTC
CDR3 protein: CSARGQGPSYEQYF

V gene: TRBV6-5
J gene: TRBJ2-3
clone size: many
CDR3 length: 14
D gene: .
CDR3 DNA: TGTGCCAGCAGTCTGGACGGAGAAACAGATACGCAGTATTTT
CDR3 protein: CASSLDGETDTQYF

V gene: TRBV28
J gene: TRBJ2-4
clone size: .
CDR3 length: 17
D gene: TRBD2
CDR3 DNA: TGTGCCAGCAGTCAACGGGACTACAACCTAGCCAAAAACATTCAGTACTTC
CDR3 protein: CASSQRDYNLAKNIQYF

V gene: TRBV12-3/TRBV12-4
J gene: TRBJ2-7
clone size: .
CDR3 length: 13
D gene: TRBD1
CDR3 DNA: TGTGCCAGCAGTTGGACAGGGTCTGGAGAGCAGTACTTC
CDR3 protein: CASSWTGSGEQYF

V gene: TRBV4-2
J gene: TRBJ1-1
clone size: many
CDR3 length: 15
D gene: .
CDR3 DNA: TGTGCCAGCAGCCAAGACACCGACACTAGGACTGAAGCTTTCTTT
CDR3 protein: CASSQDTDTRTEAFF

V gene: TRBV7-9
J gene: TRBJ2-5
clone size: .
CDR3 length: 13
D gene: .
CDR3 DNA: TGTGCCAGCAGCTTAGAAGTCGGGCAGACCCAGTACTTC
CDR3 protein: CASSLEVGQTQYF

V gene: TRBV6-6
J gene: TRBJ2-1
clone size: .
CDR3 length: 16
D gene: TRBD2
CDR3 DNA: TGTGCCAGCAGTTCAACTAGCGGGGGGAAGTACAATGAGCAGTTCTTC
CDR3 protein: CASSSTSGGKYNEQFF

V gene: TRBV6-5
J gene: TRBJ1-2
clone size: .
CDR3 length: 14
D gene: TRBD1
CDR3 DNA: TGTGCCAGCAGTTTTCGGACAGGGGGCGTAGGCTACACCTTC
CDR3 protein: CASSFRTGGVGYTF

V gene: TRBV18
J gene: TRBJ2-1
clone size: .
CDR3 length: 15
D gene: .
CDR3 DNA: TGTGCCAGCTCACCTAATCCGGGCTTCTCAAATGAGCAGTTCTTC
CDR3 protein: CASSPNPGFSNEQFF

V gene: TRBV12-3/TRBV12-4
J gene: TRBJ2-7
clone size: .
CDR3 length: 13
D gene: TRBD2
CDR3 DNA: TGTGCCAGCGGGCTAGCGGGAATCTACGAGCAGTACTTC
CDR3 protein: CASGLAGIYEQYF

V gene: TRBV6-5
J gene: TRBJ1-4
clone size: .
CDR3 length: 13
D gene: .
CDR3 DNA: TGTGCCAGTGGATGGTTGTCCGACGAAAAACTGTTTTTT
CDR3 protein: CASGWLSDEKLFF

V gene: TRBV4-2
J gene: TRBJ1-2
clone size: few
CDR3 length: 16
D gene: .
CDR3 DNA: TGTGCCAGCAGCCAAGTCGGGGCCGGACGCAACTATGGCTACACCTTC
CDR3 protein: CASSQVGAGRNYGYTF

V gene: TRBV6-2/TRBV6-3
J gene: TRBJ1-1
clone size: .
CDR3 length: 12
D gene: .
CDR3 DNA: TGTGCCAGCAGCCCCGGGGGGCCTGAAGCTTTCTTT
CDR3 protein: CASSPGGPEAFF

V gene: TRBV6-2/TRBV6-3
J gene: TRBJ2-1
clone size: few
CDR3 length: 16
D gene: TRBD1
CDR3 DNA: TGTGCCAGCACCGATCATGGGACAGGGGGCCTTGATGAGCAGTTCTTC
CDR3 protein: CASTDHGTGGLDEQFF

V gene: TRBV5-1
J gene: TRBJ2-3
clone size: many
CDR3 length: 14
D gene: TRBD1
CDR3 DNA: TGTGCCAGCAGTGGACAGGGGGCCACAGATACGCAGTATTTT
CDR3 protein: CASSGQGATDTQYF

V gene: TRBV6-5
J gene: TRBJ2-3
clone size: few
CDR3 length: 17
D gene: .
CDR3 DNA: TGTGCCAGCAGACAGACGACTATGGGGACTTTCACAGATACGCAGTATTTT
CDR3 protein: CASRQTTMGTFTDTQYF

V gene: TRBV20-1
J gene: TRBJ2-3
clone size: .
CDR3 length: 15
D gene: TRBD2
CDR3 DNA: TGCAGTGCTACGTTAACTAGCGGGGGCACAGATACGCAGTATTTT
CDR3 protein: CSATLTSGGTDTQYF

V gene: TRBV7-2
J gene: TRBJ2-1
clone size: few
CDR3 length: 15
D gene: .
CDR3 DNA: TGTGCCAGCAGCCCCGAGCTCGGGGCCTCGGATGAGCAGTTCTTC
CDR3 protein: CASSPELGASDEQFF

V gene: TRBV4-3
J gene: TRBJ2-5
clone size: many
CDR3 length: 17
D gene: TRBD1
CDR3 DNA: TGCGCCAGCAGCCAAGATAAGGGGACAGTCTCCGGGGAGACCCAGTACTTC
CDR3 protein: CASSQDKGTVSGETQYF

V gene: TRBV12-3/TRBV12-4
J gene: TRBJ2-1
clone size: many
CDR3 length: 18
D gene: TRBD2
CDR3 DNA: TGTGCCAGCAGCGAATTCCCTACTACTAGCGGGGGGGGTCGTGAGCAGTTCTTC
CDR3 protein: CASSEFPTTSGGGREQFF

V gene: TRBV3-1
J gene: TRBJ2-3
clone size: few
CDR3 length: 14
D gene: .
CDR3 DNA: TGTGCCAGCAGCCAAGATCTGGGGCACCATACGCAGTATTTT
CDR3 protein: CASSQDLGHHTQYF

V gene: TRBV20-1
J gene: TRBJ2-2
clone size: .
CDR3 length: 15
D gene: .
CDR3 DNA: TGCAGTGCTCCTTCGCGGGGTGGAGAAACCGGGGAGCTGTTTTTT
CDR3 protein: CSAPSRGGETGELFF

V gene: TRBV5-4
J gene: TRBJ1-4
clone size: .
CDR3 length: 15
D gene: TRBD1
CDR3 DNA: TGTGCCAGCAGCTTGGAGTTAGGGGGCAATGAAAAACTGTTTTTT
CDR3 protein: CASSLELGGNEKLFF

V gene: TRBV5-6
J gene: TRBJ2-5
clone size: many
CDR3 length: 16
D gene: TRBD2
CDR3 DNA: TGTGCCAGCAGCCCAGGACTAGCGGGGGGCTTTCAGACCCAGTACTTC
CDR3 protein: CASSPGLAGGFQTQYF

V gene: TRBV7-2
J gene: TRBJ1-1
clone size: .
CDR3 length: 15
D gene: .
CDR3 DNA: TGTGCCAGCAGCTTAGAAAGGAGAGAAGGGAGTCCAGCTTTCTTT
CDR3 protein: CASSLERREGSPAFF

V gene: TRBV4-3
J gene: TRBJ2-1
clone size: many
CDR3 length: 17
D gene: TRBD2
CDR3 DNA: TGCGCCAGCAGCCAAGATAGACTAGCGGGGGCCTACAATGAGCAGTTCTTC
CDR3 protein: CASSQDRLAGAYNEQFF

V gene: TRBV2
J gene: TRBJ2-2
clone size: many
CDR3 length: 14
D gene: .
CDR3 DNA: TGTGCCAGCAGAACCGGGACGAACACCGGGGAGCTGTTTTTT
CDR3 protein: CASRTGTNTGELFF

V gene: TRBV28
J gene: TRBJ2-7
clone size: .
CDR3 length: 11
D gene: .
CDR3 DNA: TGTGCCAGCAGTTGGGGGCCCGAGCAGTACTTC
CDR3 protein: CASSWGPEQYF

V gene: TRBV2
J gene: TRBJ1-6
clone size: few
CDR3 length: 15
D gene: .
CDR3 DNA: TGTGCCAGCAGTGTTACTACAGGGTTTGCTTCACCCCTCCACTTT
CDR3 protein: CASSVTTGFASPLHF

V gene: TRBV7-2
J gene: TRBJ1-2
clone size: few
CDR3 length: 15
D gene: .
CDR3 DNA: TGTGCCAGCAGCTCTGGTGGCAGCCGCGCCTATGGCTACACCTTC
CDR3 protein: CASSSGGSRAYGYTF

V gene: TRBV10-3
J gene: TRBJ1-5
clone size: many
CDR3 length: 16
D gene: .
CDR3 DNA: TGTGCCATCAGTGAGTCCCCCTACAGGGCCAATCAGCCCCAGCATTTT
CDR3 protein: CAISESPYRANQPQHF

V gene: TRBV10-3
J gene: TRBJ2-3
clone size: few
CDR3 length: 14
D gene: .
CDR3 DNA: TGTGCCATCAAGGAGACAGCCGACACAGATACGCAGTATTTT
CDR3 protein: CAIKETADTDTQYF

V gene: TRBV5-1
J gene: TRBJ2-7
clone size: few
CDR3 length: 17
D gene: .
CDR3 DNA: TGCGCCAGCAGCTTGGAAGGTTGGGACGGGGACTCCTACGAGCAGTACTTC
CDR3 protein: CASSLEGWDGDSYEQYF

V gene: TRBV5-1
J gene: TRBJ1-4
clone size: .
CDR3 length: 18
D gene: TRBD1
CDR3 DNA: TGCGCCAGCAGCCCCGGGACAGGCTCCCTTGCAACTAATGAAAAACTGTTTTTT
CDR3 protein: CASSPGTGSLATNEKLFF

V gene: TRBV7-8
J gene: TRBJ2-6
clone size: many
CDR3 length: 17
D gene: TRBD2
CDR3 DNA: TGTGCCAGCAGACTAGCGGGGGGGCCCTCTGGGGCCAACGTCCTGACTTTC
CDR3 protein: CASRLAGGPSGANVLTF

V gene: TRBV6-5
J gene: TRBJ1-2
clone size: .
CDR3 length: 14
D gene: .
CDR3 DNA: TGTGCCAGCAGGTCTGGGGGGGGAAACTATGGCTACACCTTC
CDR3 protein: CASRSGGGNYGYTF

V gene: TRBV29-1
J gene: TRBJ1-1
clone size: few
CDR3 length: 13
D gene: .
CDR3 DNA: TGCAGCGTTGGAATGGGGGAGATCGAGGGAGCTTTCTTT
CDR3 protein: CSVGMGEIEGAFF

V gene: TRBV4-2
J gene: TRBJ1-3
clone size: few
CDR3 length: 16
D gene: .
CDR3 DNA: TGTGCCAGCAGCCTTAACCTACAGGGCTCTGGAAACACCATATATTTT
CDR3 protein: CASSLNLQGSGNTIYF

V gene: TRBV7-6
J gene: TRBJ2-1
clone size: many
CDR3 length: 17
D gene: .
CDR3 DNA: TGTGCCAGTATAGCAGGGGGGACCTCAATAAACAACAATGAGCAGTTCTTC
CDR3 protein: CASIAGGTSINNNEQFF

V gene: TRBV20-1
J gene: TRBJ1-3
clone size: .
CDR3 length: 15
D gene: .
CDR3 DNA: TGCAGTGCTAGAGGGCCAGGGAGCTCTGGAAACACCATATATTTT
CDR3 protein: CSARGPGSSGNTIYF

V gene: TRBV9
J gene: TRBJ2-1
clone size: many
CDR3 length: 13
D gene: TRBD1
CDR3 DNA: TGTGCCAGCAGCGTGACAGGGGCAAATGAGCAGTTCTTC
CDR3 protein: CASSVTGANEQFF

V gene: TRBV15
J gene: TRBJ1-6
clone size: once
CDR3 length: 13
D gene: TRBD1
CDR3 DNA: TGTGCCACCGGGACAGGGCCGGATTCACCCCTCCACTTT
CDR3 protein: CATGTGPDSPLHF

V gene: TRBV24-1
J gene: TRBJ2-1
clone size: few
CDR3 length: 14
D gene: .
CDR3 DNA: TGTGCCACCAGTAATGGAGGCTCCGGCAATGAGCAGTTCTTC
CDR3 protein: CATSNGGSGNEQFF

V gene: TRBV25-1
J gene: TRBJ2-3
clone size: many
CDR3 length: 13
D gene: TRBD1
CDR3 DNA: TGTGCCAGTTCCGACAGGGCCCCAGATACGCAGTATTTT
CDR3 protein: CASSDRAPDTQYF

V gene: TRBV9
J gene: TRBJ1-4
clone size: .
CDR3 length: 14
D gene: TRBD1
CDR3 DNA: TGTGCCAGCAGCTTTACAGGGGTTCAAGAAAAACTGTTTTTT
CDR3 protein: CASSFTGVQEKLFF

V gene: TRBV5-6
J gene: TRBJ2-7
clone size: many
CDR3 length: 15
D gene: TRBD1
CDR3 DNA: TGTGCCAGCAGCTTCTCAGGGGGCCCCTCGGTCGAGCAGTACTTC
CDR3 protein: CASSFSGGPSVEQYF

V gene: TRBV6-6
J gene: TRBJ1-1
clone size: few
CDR3 length: 13
D gene: TRBD1
CDR3 DNA: TGTGCCAGCACTAAAACAGGGGAAACTGAAGCTTTCTTT
CDR3 protein: CASTKTGETEAFF

V gene: TRBV6-5
J gene: TRBJ1-1
clone size: .
CDR3 length: 14
D gene: .
CDR3 DNA: TGTGCCAGCAGCACGTCCCAGGGAAACACTGAAGCTTTCTTT
CDR3 protein: CASSTSQGNTEAFF

V gene: TRBV5-1
J gene: TRBJ2-3
clone size: .
CDR3 length: 15
D gene: TRBD2
CDR3 DNA: TGCGCCAGCAGCCCCGTAGGACTAGCGACAGATACGCAGTATTTT
CDR3 protein: CASSPVGLATDTQYF